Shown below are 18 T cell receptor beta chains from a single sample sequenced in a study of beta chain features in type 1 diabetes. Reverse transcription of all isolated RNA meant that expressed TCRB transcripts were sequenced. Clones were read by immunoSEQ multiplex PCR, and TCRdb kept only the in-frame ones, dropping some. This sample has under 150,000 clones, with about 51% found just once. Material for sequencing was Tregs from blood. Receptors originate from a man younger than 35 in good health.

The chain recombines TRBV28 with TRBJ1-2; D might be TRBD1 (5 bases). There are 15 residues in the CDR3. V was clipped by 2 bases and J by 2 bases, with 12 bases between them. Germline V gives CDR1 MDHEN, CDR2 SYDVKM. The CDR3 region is CASSLGGGLNYGYTF. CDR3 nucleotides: TGTGCCAGCAGTTTAGGGGGGGGACTCAACTATGGCTACACCTTC.

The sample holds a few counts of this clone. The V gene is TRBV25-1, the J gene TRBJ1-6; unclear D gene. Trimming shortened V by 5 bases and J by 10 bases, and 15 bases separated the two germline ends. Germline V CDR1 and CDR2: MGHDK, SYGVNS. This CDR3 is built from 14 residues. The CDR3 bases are TGTGCCAGCAGTTGGTCTCCCCGGGGATCACCCCTCCACTTT. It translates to CASSWSPRGSPLHF.

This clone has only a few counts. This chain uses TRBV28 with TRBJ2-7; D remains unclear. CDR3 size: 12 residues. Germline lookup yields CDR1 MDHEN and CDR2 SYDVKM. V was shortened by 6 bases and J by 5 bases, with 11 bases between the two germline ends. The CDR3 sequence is CASRLIGDEQYF. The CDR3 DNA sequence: TGTGCCAGCAGGCTTATTGGAGACGAGCAGTACTTC.

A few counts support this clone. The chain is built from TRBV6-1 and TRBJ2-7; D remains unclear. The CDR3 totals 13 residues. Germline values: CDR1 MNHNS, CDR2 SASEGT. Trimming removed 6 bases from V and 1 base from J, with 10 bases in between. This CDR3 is CASRLHRSYEQYF. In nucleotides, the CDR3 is TGTGCCAGCAGACTACATAGATCCTACGAGCAGTACTTC.

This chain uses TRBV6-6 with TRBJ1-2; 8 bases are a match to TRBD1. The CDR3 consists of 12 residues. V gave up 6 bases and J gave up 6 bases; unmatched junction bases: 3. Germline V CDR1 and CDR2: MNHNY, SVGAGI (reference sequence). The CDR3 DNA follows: TGTGCCAGCAGCAGGGGGCCGGATGGCTACACCTTC. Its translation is CASSRGPDGYTF.

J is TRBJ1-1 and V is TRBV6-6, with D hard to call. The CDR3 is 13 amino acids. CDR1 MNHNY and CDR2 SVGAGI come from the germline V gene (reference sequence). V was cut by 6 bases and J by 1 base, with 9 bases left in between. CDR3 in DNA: TGTGCCAGCAGCTCCGGCGGGAACACTGAAGCTTTCTTT. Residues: CASSSGGNTEAFF.

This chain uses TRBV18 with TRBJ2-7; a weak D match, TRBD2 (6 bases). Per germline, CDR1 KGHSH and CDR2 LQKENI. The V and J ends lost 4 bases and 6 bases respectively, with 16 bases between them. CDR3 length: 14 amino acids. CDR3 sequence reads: CASSQRETSGEQYF. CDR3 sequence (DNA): TGTGCCAGCTCACAAAGGGAGACTAGTGGCGAGCAGTACTTC.

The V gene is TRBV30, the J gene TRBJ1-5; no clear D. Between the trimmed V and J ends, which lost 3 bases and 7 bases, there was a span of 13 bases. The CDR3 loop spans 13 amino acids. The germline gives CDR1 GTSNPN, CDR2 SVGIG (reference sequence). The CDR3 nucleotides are TGTGCCTGGAGCCCGTCCGGGTCGCAGCCCCAGCATTTT. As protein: CAWSPSGSQPQHF.

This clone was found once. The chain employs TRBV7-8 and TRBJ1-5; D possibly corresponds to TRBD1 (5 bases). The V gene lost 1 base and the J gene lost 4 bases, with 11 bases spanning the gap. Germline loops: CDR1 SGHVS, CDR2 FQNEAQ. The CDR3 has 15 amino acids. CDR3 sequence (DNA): TGTGCCAGCAGCTTAGGGTTGGCAGGGAATCAGCCCCAGCATTTT. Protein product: CASSLGLAGNQPQHF.

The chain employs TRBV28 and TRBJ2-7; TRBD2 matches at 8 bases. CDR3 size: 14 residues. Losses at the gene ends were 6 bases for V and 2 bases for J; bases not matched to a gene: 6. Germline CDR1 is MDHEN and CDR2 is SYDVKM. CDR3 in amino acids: CASSGSGITYEQYF. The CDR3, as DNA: TGTGCCAGCAGCGGTAGCGGGATAACCTACGAGCAGTACTTC.

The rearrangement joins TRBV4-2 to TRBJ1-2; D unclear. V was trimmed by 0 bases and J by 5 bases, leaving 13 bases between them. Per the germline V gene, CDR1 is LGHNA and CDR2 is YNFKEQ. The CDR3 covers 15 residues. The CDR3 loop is CASSQDPRDLYGYTF. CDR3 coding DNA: TGTGCCAGCAGCCAAGATCCGCGTGACTTGTATGGCTACACCTTC.

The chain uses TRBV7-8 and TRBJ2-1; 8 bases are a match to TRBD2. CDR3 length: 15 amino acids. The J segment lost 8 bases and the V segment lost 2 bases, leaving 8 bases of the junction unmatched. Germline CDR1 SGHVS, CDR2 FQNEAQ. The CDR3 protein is CASSLHPGTRDEQFF. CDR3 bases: TGTGCCAGCAGCTTACACCCCGGGACTAGAGATGAGCAGTTCTTC.

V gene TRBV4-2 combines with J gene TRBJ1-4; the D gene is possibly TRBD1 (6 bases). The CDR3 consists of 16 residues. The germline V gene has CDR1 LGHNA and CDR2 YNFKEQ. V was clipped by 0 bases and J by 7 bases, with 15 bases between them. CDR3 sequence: CASSQENRRGREKLFF. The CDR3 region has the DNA TGTGCCAGCAGCCAAGAAAACCGCAGGGGACGTGAAAAACTGTTTTTT.

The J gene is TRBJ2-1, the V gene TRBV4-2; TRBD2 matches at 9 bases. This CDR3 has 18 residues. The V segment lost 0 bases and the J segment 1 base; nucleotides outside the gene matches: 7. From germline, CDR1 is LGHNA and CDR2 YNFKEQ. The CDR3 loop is CASSQEVRAGGSYNEQFF. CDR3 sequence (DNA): TGTGCCAGCAGCCAAGAGGTTCGAGCGGGAGGATCCTACAATGAGCAGTTCTTC.

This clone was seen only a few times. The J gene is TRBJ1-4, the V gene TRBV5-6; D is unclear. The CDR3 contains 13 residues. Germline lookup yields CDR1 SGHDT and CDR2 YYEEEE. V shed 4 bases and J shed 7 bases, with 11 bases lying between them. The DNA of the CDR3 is TGTGCCAGCAGCCCATTAGCGGGTGAAAAACTGTTTTTT. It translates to CASSPLAGEKLFF.

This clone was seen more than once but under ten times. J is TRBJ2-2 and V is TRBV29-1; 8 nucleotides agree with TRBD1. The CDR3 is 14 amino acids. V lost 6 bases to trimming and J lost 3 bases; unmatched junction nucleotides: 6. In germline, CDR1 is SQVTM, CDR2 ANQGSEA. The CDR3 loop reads CSVDRAGDTGELFF. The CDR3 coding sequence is TGCAGCGTGGACAGGGCGGGTGACACCGGGGAGCTGTTTTTT.

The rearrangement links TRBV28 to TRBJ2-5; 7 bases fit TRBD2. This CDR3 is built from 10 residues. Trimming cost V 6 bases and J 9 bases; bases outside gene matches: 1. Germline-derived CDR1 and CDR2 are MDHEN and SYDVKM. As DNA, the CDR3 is TGTGCCAGCAGCCGGGGGGCCCAGTACTTC. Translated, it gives CASSRGAQYF.

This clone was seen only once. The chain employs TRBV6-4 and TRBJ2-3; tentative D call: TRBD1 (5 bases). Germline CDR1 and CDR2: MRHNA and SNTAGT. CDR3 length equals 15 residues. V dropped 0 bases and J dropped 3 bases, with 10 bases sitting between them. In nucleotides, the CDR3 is TGTGCCAGCAGTGACTCAGGGGCTGGGACAGATACGCAGTATTTT. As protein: CASSDSGAGTDTQYF.